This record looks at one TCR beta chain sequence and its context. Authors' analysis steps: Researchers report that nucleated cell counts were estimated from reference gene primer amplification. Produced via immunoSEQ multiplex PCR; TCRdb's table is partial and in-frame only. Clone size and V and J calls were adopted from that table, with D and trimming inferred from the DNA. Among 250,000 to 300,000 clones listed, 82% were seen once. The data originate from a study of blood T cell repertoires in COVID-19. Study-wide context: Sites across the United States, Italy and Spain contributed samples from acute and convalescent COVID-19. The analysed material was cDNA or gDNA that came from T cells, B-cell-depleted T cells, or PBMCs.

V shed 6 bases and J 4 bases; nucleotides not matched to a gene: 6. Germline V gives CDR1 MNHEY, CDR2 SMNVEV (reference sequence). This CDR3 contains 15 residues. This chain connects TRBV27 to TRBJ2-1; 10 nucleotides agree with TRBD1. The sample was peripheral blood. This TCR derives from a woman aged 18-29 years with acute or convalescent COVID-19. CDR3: CASRPGTGEYNEQFF. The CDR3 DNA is TGTGCCAGCAGACCCGGGACAGGGGAATACAATGAGCAGTTCTTC.